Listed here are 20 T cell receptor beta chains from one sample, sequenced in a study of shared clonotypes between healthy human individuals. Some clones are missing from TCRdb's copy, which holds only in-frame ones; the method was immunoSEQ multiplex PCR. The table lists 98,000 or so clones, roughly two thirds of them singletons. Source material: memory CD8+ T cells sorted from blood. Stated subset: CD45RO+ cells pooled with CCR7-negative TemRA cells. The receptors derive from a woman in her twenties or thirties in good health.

CDR3 nucleotide sequence: TGTGCCAGCAGCCCCCTAGCGACCGATGAGCAGTTCTTC. Its protein is CASSPLATDEQFF. The chain combines TRBV7-7 with TRBJ2-1, with D perhaps TRBD2 (6 bases). The germline V gene encodes CDR1 SSHAT and CDR2 FNYEAQ (reference sequence). This CDR3 region has 13 residues. Trimming took off 5 bases at V and 8 bases at J, with 13 bases between the two ends.

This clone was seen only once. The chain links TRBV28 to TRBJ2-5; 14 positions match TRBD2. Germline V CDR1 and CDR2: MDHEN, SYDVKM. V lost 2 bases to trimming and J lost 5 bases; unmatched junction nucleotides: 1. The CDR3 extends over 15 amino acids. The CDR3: CASSLGTSGSETQYF. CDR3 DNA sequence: TGTGCCAGCAGTTTAGGGACTAGCGGGAGTGAGACCCAGTACTTC.

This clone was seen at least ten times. CDR3 sequence reads: CASIQRWAAYEQYF. The CDR3 bases are TGTGCCAGCATCCAAAGATGGGCAGCCTACGAGCAGTACTTC. The chain is built from TRBV6-5 and TRBJ2-7; D remains ambiguous. The germline V gene encodes CDR1 MNHEY and CDR2 SVGAGI. The length of the CDR3 is 14 residues. The V gene lost 7 bases and the J gene lost 2 bases, with 15 bases spanning the gap.

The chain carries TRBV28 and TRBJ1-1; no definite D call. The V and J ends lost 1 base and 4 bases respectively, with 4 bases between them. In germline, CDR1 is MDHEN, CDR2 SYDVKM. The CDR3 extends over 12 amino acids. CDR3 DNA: TGTGCCAGCAGTTTATCGGGCACTGAAGCTTTCTTT. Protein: CASSLSGTEAFF.

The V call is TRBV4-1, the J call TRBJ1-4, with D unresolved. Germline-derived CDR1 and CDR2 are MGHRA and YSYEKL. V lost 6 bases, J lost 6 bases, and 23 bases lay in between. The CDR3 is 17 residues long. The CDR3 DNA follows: TGCGCCAGCAGTAACACCTATCAGTCGGGCGCGGATGAAAAACTGTTTTTT. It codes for CASSNTYQSGADEKLFF.

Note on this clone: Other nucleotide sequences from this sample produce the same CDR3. CDR3: CASSQDGSSGANVLTF. The CDR3, as DNA: TGTGCCAGCAGCCAAGATGGGTCCTCTGGGGCCAACGTCCTGACTTTC. The V gene is TRBV4-2, the J gene TRBJ2-6; D call uncertain. Germline lookup yields CDR1 LGHNA and CDR2 YNFKEQ. V was cut by 0 bases and J by 0 bases, with 6 bases left in between. The CDR3 totals 16 residues.

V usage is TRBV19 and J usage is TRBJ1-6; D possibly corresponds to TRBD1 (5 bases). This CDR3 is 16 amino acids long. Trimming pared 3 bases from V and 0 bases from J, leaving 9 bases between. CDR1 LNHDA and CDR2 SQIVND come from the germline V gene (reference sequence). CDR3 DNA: TGTGCCAGTAGTATGGACACAGGCTCCTATAATTCACCCCTCCACTTT. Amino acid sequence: CASSMDTGSYNSPLHF.

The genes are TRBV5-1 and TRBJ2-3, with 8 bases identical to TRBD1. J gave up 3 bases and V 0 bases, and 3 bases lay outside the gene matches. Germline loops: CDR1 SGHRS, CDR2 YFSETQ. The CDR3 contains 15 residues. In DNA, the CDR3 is TGCGCCAGCAGCTTGGTGGGACAGGTAACAGATACGCAGTATTTT. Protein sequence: CASSLVGQVTDTQYF.

CDR3 nucleotides: TGTGCCAGCAGCGTAGAGGGCACAGATACGCAGTATTTT. Translation: CASSVEGTDTQYF. The chain couples TRBV9 to TRBJ2-3; D gene unclear. V gave up 0 bases and J gave up 1 base, with 3 bases separating them. From germline, CDR1 is SGDLS and CDR2 YYNGEE. The length of the CDR3 is 13 residues.

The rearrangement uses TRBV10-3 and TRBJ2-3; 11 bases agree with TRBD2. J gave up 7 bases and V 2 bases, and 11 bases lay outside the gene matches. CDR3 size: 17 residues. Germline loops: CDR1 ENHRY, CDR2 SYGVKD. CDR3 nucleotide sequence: TGTGCCATCAGTGAGCTTAGCGGGAGGGCCGTCGGTTATACGCAGTATTTT. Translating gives CAISELSGRAVGYTQYF.

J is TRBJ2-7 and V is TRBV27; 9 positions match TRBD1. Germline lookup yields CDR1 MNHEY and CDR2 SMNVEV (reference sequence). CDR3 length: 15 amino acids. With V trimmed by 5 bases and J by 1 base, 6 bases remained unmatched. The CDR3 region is CASSPGTGISYEQYF. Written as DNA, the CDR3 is TGTGCCAGCAGTCCCGGGACAGGGATTTCCTACGAGCAGTACTTC.

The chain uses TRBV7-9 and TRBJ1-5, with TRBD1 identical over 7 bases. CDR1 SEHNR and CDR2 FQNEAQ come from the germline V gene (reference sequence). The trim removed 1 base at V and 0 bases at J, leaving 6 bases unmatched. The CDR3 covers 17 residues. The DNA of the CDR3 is TGTGCCAGCAGCTTAGATTTCGGGACAGATAGCAATCAGCCCCAGCATTTT. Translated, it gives CASSLDFGTDSNQPQHF.

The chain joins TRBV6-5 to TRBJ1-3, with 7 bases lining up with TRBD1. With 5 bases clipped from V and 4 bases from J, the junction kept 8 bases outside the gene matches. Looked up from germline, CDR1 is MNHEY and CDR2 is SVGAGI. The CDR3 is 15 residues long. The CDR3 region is CASSRKTGKGNTIYF. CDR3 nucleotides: TGTGCCAGCAGTCGTAAGACAGGGAAAGGAAACACCATATATTTT.

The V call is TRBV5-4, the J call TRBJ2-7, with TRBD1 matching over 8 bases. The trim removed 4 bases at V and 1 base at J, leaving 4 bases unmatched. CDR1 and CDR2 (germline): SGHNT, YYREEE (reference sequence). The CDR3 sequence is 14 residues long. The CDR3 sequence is CASSVDRASYEQYF. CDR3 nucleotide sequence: TGTGCCAGCAGCGTGGACAGGGCTTCCTACGAGCAGTACTTC.

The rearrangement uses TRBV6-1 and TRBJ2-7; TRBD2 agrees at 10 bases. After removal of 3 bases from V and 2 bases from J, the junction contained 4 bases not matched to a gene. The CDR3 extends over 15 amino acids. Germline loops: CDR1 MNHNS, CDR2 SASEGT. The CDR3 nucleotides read TGTGCCAGCAGTGACCTAGCGGGAGCGGCCTACGAGCAGTACTTC. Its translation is CASSDLAGAAYEQYF.

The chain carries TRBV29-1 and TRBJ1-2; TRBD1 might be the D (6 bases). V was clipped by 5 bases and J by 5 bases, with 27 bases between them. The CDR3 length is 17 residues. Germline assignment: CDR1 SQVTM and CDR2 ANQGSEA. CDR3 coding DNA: TGCAGCGTTAGTGAAACCAGGGGAGAGGTTGGGGCTTATGGCTACACCTTC. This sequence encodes CSVSETRGEVGAYGYTF. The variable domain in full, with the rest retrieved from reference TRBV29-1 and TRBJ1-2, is SAVISQKPSRDICQRGTSLTIQCQVDSQVTMMFWYRQQPGQSLTLIATANQGSEATYESGFVIDKFPISRPNLTFSTLTVSNMSPEDSSIYLCSVSETRGEVGAYGYTFGSGTRLTVV.

The CDR3 nucleotides are TGTGCCATCAGTGATGGCTTCGATGAGCAGTTCTTC. This encodes CAISDGFDEQFF. This chain joins TRBV10-3 and TRBJ2-1; no definite D call. Germline CDR1 reads ENHRY; CDR2 reads SYGVKD. This CDR3 is 12 amino acids long. Trimming removed 3 bases at V and 8 bases at J, with 8 bases between.

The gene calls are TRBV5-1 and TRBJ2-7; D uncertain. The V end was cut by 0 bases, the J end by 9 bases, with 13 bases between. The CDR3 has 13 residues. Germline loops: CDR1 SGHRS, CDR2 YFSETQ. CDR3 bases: TGCGCCAGCAGCTTGGTCGAAAGCCTCGGGCAGTACTTC. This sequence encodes CASSLVESLGQYF.

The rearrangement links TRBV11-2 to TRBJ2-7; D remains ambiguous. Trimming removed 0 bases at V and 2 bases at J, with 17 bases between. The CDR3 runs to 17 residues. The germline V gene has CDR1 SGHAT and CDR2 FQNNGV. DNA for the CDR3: TGTGCCAGCAGCTTAGATTTGGGGATCCCCAGGCCCTACGAGCAGTACTTC. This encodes CASSLDLGIPRPYEQYF.

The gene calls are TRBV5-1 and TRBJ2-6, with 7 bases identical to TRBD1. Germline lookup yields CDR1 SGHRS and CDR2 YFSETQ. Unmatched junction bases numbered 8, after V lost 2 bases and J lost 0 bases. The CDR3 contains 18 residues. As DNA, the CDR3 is TGCGCCAGCAGCTTTCGACAGGGAAAGAACTCTGGGGCCAACGTCCTGACTTTC. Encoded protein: CASSFRQGKNSGANVLTF.